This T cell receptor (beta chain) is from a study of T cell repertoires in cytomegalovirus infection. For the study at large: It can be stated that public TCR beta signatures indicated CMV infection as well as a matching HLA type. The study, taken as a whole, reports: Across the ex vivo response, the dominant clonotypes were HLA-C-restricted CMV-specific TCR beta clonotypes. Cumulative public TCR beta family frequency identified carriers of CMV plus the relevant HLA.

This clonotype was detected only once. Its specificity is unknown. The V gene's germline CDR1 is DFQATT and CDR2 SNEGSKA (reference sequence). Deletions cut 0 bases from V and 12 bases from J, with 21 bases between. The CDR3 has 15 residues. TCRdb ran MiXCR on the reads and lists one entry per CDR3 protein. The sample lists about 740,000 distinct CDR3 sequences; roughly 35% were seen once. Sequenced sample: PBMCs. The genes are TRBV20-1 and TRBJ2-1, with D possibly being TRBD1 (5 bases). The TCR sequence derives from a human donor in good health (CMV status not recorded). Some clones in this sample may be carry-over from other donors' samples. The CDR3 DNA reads TGCAGTGCTAGAGATGGTGGGGCAGGAGTAAAAATGCAGTTCTTC. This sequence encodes CSARDGGAGVKMQFF.